One and the same sample provided the 7 T cell receptor beta chains below, sequenced in a study of cytomegalovirus exposure and HLA in healthy donors. Using immunoSEQ multiplex PCR, the repertoire was profiled, and TCRdb retains in-frame clones only, with some absent. The table has roughly 330,000 clones, around 90% seen once. The specimen was PBMCs. The receptors derive from a young woman in good health and CMV-seropositive.

The gene calls are TRBV20-1 and TRBJ1-2; no clear D gene. V lost 1 base to trimming and J lost 6 bases, with 6 bases between them. Germline V gene data show CDR1 as DFQATT and CDR2 as SNEGSKA (reference sequence). The CDR3 sequence is 11 residues long. In DNA, the CDR3 is TGCAGTGCTAGAGTTGGGAATGGCTACACCTTC. The encoded protein is CSARVGNGYTF.

The chain joins TRBV4-1 to TRBJ2-7, with D unresolved. V lost 3 bases, J lost 1 base, and 7 bases lay in between. This CDR3 has 13 residues. From germline, CDR1 is MGHRA and CDR2 YSYEKL. The CDR3 protein is CASSHSESYEQYF. The CDR3 DNA sequence: TGCGCCAGCAGCCACTCTGAGTCCTACGAGCAGTACTTC.

The CDR3 is CASSQEALAPGELFF. CDR3 DNA: TGCGCCAGCAGCCAAGAAGCACTAGCCCCCGGGGAGCTGTTTTTT. V and J are TRBV4-3 and TRBJ2-2, with D perhaps TRBD2 (6 bases). Deletions cut 0 bases from V and 6 bases from J, with 11 bases between. Germline CDR1 and CDR2: LGHNA and YSLEER. CDR3 length: 15 amino acids.

The chain combines TRBV5-6 with TRBJ1-5; D uncertain. In germline, CDR1 is SGHDT, CDR2 YYEEEE. The V and J ends lost 1 base and 0 bases respectively, with 11 bases between them. The CDR3 extends over 16 amino acids. The CDR3 reads CASSLTRTDSNQPQHF. CDR3 DNA sequence: TGTGCCAGCAGCTTGACGCGTACGGATAGCAATCAGCCCCAGCATTTT.

The J gene is TRBJ1-1, the V gene TRBV15; 9 nucleotides match TRBD1. J gave up 0 bases and V 0 bases, and 11 bases lay outside the gene matches. Germline loops: CDR1 LNHNV, CDR2 YYDKDF (reference sequence). This CDR3 region has 19 residues. This chain's CDR3 is CATSRDVRRGQGVNTEAFF. CDR3 DNA: TGTGCCACCAGCAGAGATGTACGAAGGGGACAGGGCGTGAACACTGAAGCTTTCTTT. Full variable domain (missing parts from reference TRBV15 and TRBJ1-1): DAMVIQNPRYQVTQFGKPVTLSCSQTLNHNVMYWYQQKSSQAPKLLFHYYDKDFNNEADTPDNFQSRRPNTSFCFLDIRSPGLGDTAMYLCATSRDVRRGQGVNTEAFFGQGTRLTVV.

The rearrangement joins TRBV25-1 to TRBJ1-2; D remains ambiguous. The germline V and J ends were trimmed by 3 bases and 4 bases, with 6 bases remaining between them. This CDR3 is built from 12 residues. Germline values: CDR1 MGHDK, CDR2 SYGVNS. The DNA for the CDR3 is TGTGCCAGCAGTGAGGGAGGCTATGGCTACACCTTC. The encoded protein is CASSEGGYGYTF.

The chain uses TRBV27 and TRBJ2-7; D gene unclear. The CDR3 contains 15 residues. Between the trimmed V and J ends, which lost 4 bases and 4 bases, there was a span of 17 bases. The germline V gene has CDR1 MNHEY and CDR2 SMNVEV (reference sequence). DNA of the CDR3: TGTGCCAGCAGTTCTCGAAGAACCGACCTTTACGAGCAGTACTTC. It specifies CASSSRRTDLYEQYF.